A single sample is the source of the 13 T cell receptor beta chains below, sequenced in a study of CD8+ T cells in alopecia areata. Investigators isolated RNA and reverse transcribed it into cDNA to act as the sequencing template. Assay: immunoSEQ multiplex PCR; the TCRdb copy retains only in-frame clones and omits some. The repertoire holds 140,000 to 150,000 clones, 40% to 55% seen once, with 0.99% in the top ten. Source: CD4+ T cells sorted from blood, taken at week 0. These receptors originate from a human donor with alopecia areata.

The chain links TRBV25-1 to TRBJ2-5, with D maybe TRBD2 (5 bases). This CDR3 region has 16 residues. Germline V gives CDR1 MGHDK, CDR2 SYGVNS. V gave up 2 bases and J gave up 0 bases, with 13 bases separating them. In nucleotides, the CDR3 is TGTGCCAGCAGTGAAATCACTAGACGGTACCAAGAGACCCAGTACTTC. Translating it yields CASSEITRRYQETQYF.

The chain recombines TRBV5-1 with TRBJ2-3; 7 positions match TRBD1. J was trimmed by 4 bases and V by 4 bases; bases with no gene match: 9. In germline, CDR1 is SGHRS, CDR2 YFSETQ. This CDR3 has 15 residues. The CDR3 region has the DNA TGCGCCAGCAGCCAATCGACAGGGAGAGCAGATACGCAGTATTTT. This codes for CASSQSTGRADTQYF.

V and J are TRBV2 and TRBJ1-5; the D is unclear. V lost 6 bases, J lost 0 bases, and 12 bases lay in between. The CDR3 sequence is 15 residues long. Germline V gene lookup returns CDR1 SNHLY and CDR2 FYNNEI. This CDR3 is CASRRQEYSNQPQHF. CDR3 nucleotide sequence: TGTGCCAGCAGACGACAAGAATATAGCAATCAGCCCCAGCATTTT. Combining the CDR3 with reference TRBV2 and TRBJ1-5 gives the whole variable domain EPEVTQTPSHQVTQMGQEVILRCVPISNHLYFYWYRQILGQKVEFLVSFYNNEISEKSEIFDDQFSVERPDGSNFTLKIRSTKLEDSAMYFCASRRQEYSNQPQHFGDGTRLSIL.

CDR3 in DNA: TGTGCCAGCAGCTTGCAGGGGCCCTACGAGCAGTACTTC. Its protein product is CASSLQGPYEQYF. The rearrangement joins TRBV5-4 to TRBJ2-7, with D maybe TRBD1 (6 bases). CDR3 length: 13 amino acids. V was cut by 1 base and J by 2 bases, with 7 bases left in between. Germline V gives CDR1 SGHNT, CDR2 YYREEE (reference sequence).

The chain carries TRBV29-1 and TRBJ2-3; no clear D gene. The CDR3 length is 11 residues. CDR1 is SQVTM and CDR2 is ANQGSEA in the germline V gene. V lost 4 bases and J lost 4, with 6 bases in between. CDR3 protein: CSVVPSDTQYF. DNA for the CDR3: TGCAGCGTTGTCCCATCAGATACGCAGTATTTT.

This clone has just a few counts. Here the CDR3 reads CAWRAGGPEAFF. The CDR3, as DNA: TGTGCCTGGAGGGCAGGGGGCCCTGAAGCTTTCTTT. The chain uses TRBV30 and TRBJ1-1, with TRBD1 matching over 8 bases. Losses at the gene ends were 3 bases for V and 6 bases for J; bases not matched to a gene: 3. The germline V gene encodes CDR1 GTSNPN and CDR2 SVGIG (reference sequence). The CDR3 covers 12 residues.

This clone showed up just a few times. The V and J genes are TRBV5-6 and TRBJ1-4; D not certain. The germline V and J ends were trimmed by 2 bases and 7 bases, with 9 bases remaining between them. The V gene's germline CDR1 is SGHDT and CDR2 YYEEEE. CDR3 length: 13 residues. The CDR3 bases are TGTGCCAGCAGCTTTGGCGAGGGTGAAAAACTGTTTTTT. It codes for CASSFGEGEKLFF.

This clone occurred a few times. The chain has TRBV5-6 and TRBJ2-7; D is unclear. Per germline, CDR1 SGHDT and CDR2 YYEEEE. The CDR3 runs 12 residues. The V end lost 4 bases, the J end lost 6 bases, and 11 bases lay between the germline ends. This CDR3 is CASSDDRGEQYF. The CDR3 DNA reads TGTGCCAGCAGCGACGACCGAGGCGAGCAGTACTTC.

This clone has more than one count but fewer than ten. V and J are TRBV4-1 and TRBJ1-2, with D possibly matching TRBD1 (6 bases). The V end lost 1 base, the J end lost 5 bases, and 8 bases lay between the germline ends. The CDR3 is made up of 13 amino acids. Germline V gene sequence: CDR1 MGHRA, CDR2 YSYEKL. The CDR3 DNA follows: TGCGCCAGCAGCCAAGCTACAGGGTATGGCTACACCTTC. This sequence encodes CASSQATGYGYTF.

This CDR3 is CASSFAGTAYNEQFF. CDR3 coding DNA: TGTGCCAGCAGCTTCGCGGGGACTGCGTACAATGAGCAGTTCTTC. The chain recombines TRBV7-3 with TRBJ2-1; perhaps TRBD2 as D (6 bases). Trimming pared 3 bases from V and 4 bases from J, leaving 13 bases between. The CDR3 is made up of 15 amino acids. Germline V lookup: CDR1 SGHTA, CDR2 FQGTGA.

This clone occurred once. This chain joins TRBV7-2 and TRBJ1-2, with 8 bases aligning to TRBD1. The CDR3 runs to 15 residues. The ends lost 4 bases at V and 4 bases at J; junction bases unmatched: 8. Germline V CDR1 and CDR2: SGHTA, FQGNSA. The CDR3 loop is CASSSPDRASYGYTF. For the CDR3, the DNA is TGTGCCAGCAGCTCCCCGGACAGGGCAAGCTATGGCTACACCTTC.

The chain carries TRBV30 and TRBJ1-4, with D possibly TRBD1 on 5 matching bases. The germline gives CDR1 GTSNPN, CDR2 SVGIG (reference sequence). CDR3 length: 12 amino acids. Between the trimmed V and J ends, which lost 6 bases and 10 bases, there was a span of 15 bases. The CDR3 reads CACRGGVGKLFF. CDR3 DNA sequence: TGTGCCTGCCGCGGGGGTGTCGGAAAACTGTTTTTT.

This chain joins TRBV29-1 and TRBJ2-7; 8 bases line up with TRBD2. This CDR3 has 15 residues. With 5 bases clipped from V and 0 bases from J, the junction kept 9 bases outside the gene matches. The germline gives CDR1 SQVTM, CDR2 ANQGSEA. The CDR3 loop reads CSVYKSGSPSYEQYF. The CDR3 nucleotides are TGCAGCGTTTATAAAAGCGGGAGCCCCTCCTACGAGCAGTACTTC.